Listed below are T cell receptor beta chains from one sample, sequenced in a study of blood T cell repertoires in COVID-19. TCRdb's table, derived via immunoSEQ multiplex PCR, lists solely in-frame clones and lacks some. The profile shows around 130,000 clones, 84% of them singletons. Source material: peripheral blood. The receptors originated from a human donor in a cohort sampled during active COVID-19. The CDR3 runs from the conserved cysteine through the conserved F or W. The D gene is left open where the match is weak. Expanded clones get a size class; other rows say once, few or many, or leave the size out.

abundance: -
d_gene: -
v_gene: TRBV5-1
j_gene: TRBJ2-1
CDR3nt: TGCGCCAGCAGCTTGGATAGCCCTTATAGGGGTAATGAGCAGTTCTTC
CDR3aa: CASSLDSPYRGNEQFF

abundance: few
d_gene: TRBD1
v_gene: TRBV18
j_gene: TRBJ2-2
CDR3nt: TGTGCCAGCTCCCGACGGACAGGGGACACCGGGGAGCTGTTTTTT
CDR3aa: CASSRRTGDTGELFF

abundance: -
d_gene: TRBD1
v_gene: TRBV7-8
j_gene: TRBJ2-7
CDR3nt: TGTGCCAGCAGCTCAACGGGACAGGGAAGCGAGCAGTACTTC
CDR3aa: CASSSTGQGSEQYF

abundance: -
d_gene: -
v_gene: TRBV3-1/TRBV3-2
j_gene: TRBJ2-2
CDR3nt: TGTGCCAGCAGCCAAGGCGAGCTAGCCAATACCGGGGAGCTGTTTTTT
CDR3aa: CASSQGELANTGELFF

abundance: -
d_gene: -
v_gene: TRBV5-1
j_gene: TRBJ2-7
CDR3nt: TGCGCCAGCAGCCTCGACGTATACAGAGGGGAGCAGTACTTC
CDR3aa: CASSLDVYRGEQYF

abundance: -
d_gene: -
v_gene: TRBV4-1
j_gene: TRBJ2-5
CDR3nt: TGCGCCAGCAGCCAATTCCTAGGGGGGGACCAGTACTTC
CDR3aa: CASSQFLGGDQYF

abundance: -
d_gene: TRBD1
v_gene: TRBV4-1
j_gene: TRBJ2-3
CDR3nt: TGCGCCAGCAGCCTGGGACAGGGGGCTGGAGATACGCAGTATTTT
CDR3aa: CASSLGQGAGDTQYF

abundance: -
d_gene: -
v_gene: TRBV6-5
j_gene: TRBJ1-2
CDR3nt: TGTGCCAGCAGTCCCTCAGGGAAGGTTGAGGGCTACACCTTC
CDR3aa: CASSPSGKVEGYTF

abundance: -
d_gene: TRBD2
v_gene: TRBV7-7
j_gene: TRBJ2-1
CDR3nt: TGTGCCAGCAGCCCCGGGGGGGAAGGGGGAAATGAGCAGTTCTTC
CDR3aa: CASSPGGEGGNEQFF

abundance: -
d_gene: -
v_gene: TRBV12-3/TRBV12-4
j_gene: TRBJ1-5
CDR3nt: TGTGCCAGCAGGGTAGGGGTCCAGCCCCAGCATTTT
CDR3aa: CASRVGVQPQHF

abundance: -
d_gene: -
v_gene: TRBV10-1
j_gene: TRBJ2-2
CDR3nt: TGCGCCAGCAGTGATGTTAATTTTCCCGGGGAGCTGTTTTTT
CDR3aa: CASSDVNFPGELFF

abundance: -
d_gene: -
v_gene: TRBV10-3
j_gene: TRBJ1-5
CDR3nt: TGTGCCACAGCTAGGACAGACAATCAGCCCCAGCATTTT
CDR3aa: CATARTDNQPQHF

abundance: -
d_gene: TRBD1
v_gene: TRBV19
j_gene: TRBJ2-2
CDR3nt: TGTGCCAGTAGTATTTCCGGGACAGGACTTTCGGGGGAGCTGTTTTTT
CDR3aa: CASSISGTGLSGELFF